This note documents a single TCR beta chain sequence. Its target is unknown. This CDR3 region has 16 residues. J gave up 4 bases and V 0 bases, and 4 bases lay outside the gene matches. The germline CDR1 and CDR2 sequences are SGHVS and FQNEAQ. This record comes from a study of CD8+CD57+ T cells in acquired aplastic anemia. At the level of the study: Sorted CD4+ and CD8+ cells gave an average of approximately 3 ug of DNA.

Points from the study as a whole: CD8+ Simpson's diversity in patients was not significantly different from that in controls. Common to patients and controls were 25 to 30 CD8+ CDR3 sequences.

Selection for sequencing was limited to patients who had shown CD8+CD57+ cell expansion by flow cytometry. Among the patients, none had received any therapy at the time of blood sampling. Investigators profiled TCR beta VDJ and CDR3 from genomic DNA template. TCRdb reprocessed the reads with MiXCR, giving one entry per CDR3 protein. This sample has about 160,000 distinct CDR3 sequences, with around half found just once. Sequences were obtained from sorted CD4+, CD8+, or CD8+CD57+ T cells (not recorded which) from PBMCs. J is TRBJ2-1 and V is TRBV7-8, with 9 bases matching TRBD2. The TCR comes from a human donor with aplastic anemia. The CDR3 reads CASSLARTSVYNEQFF. DNA for the CDR3: TGTGCCAGCAGCTTAGCCCGGACTAGCGTATACAATGAGCAGTTCTTC. The full variable domain, in which reference TRBV7-8 and TRBJ2-1 provide the parts outside the CDR3, is GAGVSQSPRYKVAKRGQDVALRCDPISGHVSLFWYQQALGQGPEFLTYFQNEAQLDKSGLPSDRFFAERPEGSVSTLKIQRTQQEDSAVYLCASSLARTSVYNEQFFGPGTRLTVL.